The 9 T cell receptor beta chains reported below all come from one sample, sequenced in a study of neurological immune-mediated disorders. TCRdb used MiXCR to reprocess the 5' RACE reads, holding one entry per CDR3 protein. Altogether 26,000 or so distinct CDR3 sequences are present, approximately 12% being singletons, with the ten largest covering 7.8%. Sequenced: PBMCs. The receptors shown here come from a man in his fifties or sixties in good health.

In its sample, this clonotype was seen many times. The V gene is TRBV20-1, the J gene TRBJ2-1; 11 nucleotides line up with TRBD2. The ends lost 5 bases at V and 3 bases at J; junction bases unmatched: 3. There are 14 residues in the CDR3. Germline lookup yields CDR1 DFQATT and CDR2 SNEGSKA (reference sequence). CDR3 nucleotides: TGCAGTGCTCCGGGACTAGCGGACTACAATGAGCAGTTCTTC. Its translation is CSAPGLADYNEQFF.

This clonotype appeared many times. The chain uses TRBV12-3 or TRBV12-4 and TRBJ2-7; 7 bases align to TRBD1. This CDR3 is built from 12 residues. Losses at the gene ends were 4 bases for V and 9 bases for J; bases not matched to a gene: 6. The CDR3 sequence is CASSSDRIAQYF. In DNA, the CDR3 is TGTGCCAGCAGTTCGGACAGGATCGCGCAGTACTTC.

This clonotype is medium-sized in the sample. V is TRBV7-2 and J is TRBJ1-1; D remains unclear. Trimming removed 5 bases from V and 5 bases from J, with 9 bases in between. The CDR3 is 12 residues long. CDR1 is SGHTA and CDR2 is FQGNSA in the germline V gene. The CDR3 DNA reads TGTGCCAGCAGCCCCCAGACAACTGAAGCTTTCTTT. Translated: CASSPQTTEAFF.

To note about this clonotype: This may stem from a read error, because a much larger clone lies one nucleotide away. The chain couples TRBV27 to TRBJ2-7; D remains ambiguous. The germline CDR1 and CDR2 sequences are MNHEY and SMNVEV (reference sequence). With 4 bases removed from V and 6 bases from J, the gap between germline ends came to 10 bases. The CDR3 extends over 12 amino acids. In DNA, the CDR3 is TGTGCCAGCAGTTCTTTATCGAGCGAGCAGTACTTC. It specifies CASSSLSSEQYF.

This clonotype was counted at least ten times. The V call is TRBV20-1, the J call TRBJ1-6, with 8 nucleotides matching TRBD1. The CDR3 is 16 amino acids. Losses at the gene ends were 3 bases for V and 2 bases for J; bases not matched to a gene: 6. Per the germline V gene, CDR1 is DFQATT and CDR2 is SNEGSKA (reference sequence). CDR3 sequence reads: CSARRQGATYNSPLHF. DNA of the CDR3: TGCAGTGCTAGGCGGCAGGGGGCTACCTATAATTCACCCCTCCACTTT.

At least ten counts were recorded for this clonotype. The chain employs TRBV20-1 and TRBJ2-1; 10 nucleotides line up with TRBD2. Germline CDR1 reads DFQATT; CDR2 reads SNEGSKA (reference sequence). Unmatched junction bases numbered 9, after V lost 5 bases and J lost 8 bases. There are 14 residues in the CDR3. CDR3 sequence (DNA): TGCAGTGCTTCCGAGCGGGGGGGCCTCGATGAGCAGTTCTTC. Translation gives CSASERGGLDEQFF.

This clonotype appeared many times. The chain couples TRBV2 to TRBJ2-7; TRBD1 might be the D (6 bases). Germline CDR1 SNHLY, CDR2 FYNNEI. The CDR3 loop spans 13 amino acids. V lost 7 bases and J lost 3, with 13 bases in between. CDR3 DNA: TGTGCCAGCAAGGACAGAAAAATCTACGAGCAGTACTTC. Encoded protein: CASKDRKIYEQYF.

This clonotype is deemed medium-sized (0.01 to 0.1%). J is TRBJ2-6 and V is TRBV29-1; D remains unclear. The CDR3 covers 15 residues. V was cut by 1 base and J by 2 bases, with 9 bases left in between. Germline assignment: CDR1 SQVTM and CDR2 ANQGSEA. The CDR3 DNA reads as TGCAGCGTTGAAGGACACGCGGCTGGGGCCAACGTCCTGACTTTC. Translation: CSVEGHAAGANVLTF.

This clonotype was picked up many times. This chain connects TRBV9 to TRBJ2-2; D is perhaps TRBD1 (6 bases). The germline V gene has CDR1 SGDLS and CDR2 YYNGEE. V was shortened by 0 bases and J by 2 bases, with 8 bases between the two germline ends. The CDR3 is 15 residues long. CDR3 bases: TGTGCCAGCAGCGTAGCGGGACATAACACCGGGGAGCTGTTTTTT. This gives the protein CASSVAGHNTGELFF.